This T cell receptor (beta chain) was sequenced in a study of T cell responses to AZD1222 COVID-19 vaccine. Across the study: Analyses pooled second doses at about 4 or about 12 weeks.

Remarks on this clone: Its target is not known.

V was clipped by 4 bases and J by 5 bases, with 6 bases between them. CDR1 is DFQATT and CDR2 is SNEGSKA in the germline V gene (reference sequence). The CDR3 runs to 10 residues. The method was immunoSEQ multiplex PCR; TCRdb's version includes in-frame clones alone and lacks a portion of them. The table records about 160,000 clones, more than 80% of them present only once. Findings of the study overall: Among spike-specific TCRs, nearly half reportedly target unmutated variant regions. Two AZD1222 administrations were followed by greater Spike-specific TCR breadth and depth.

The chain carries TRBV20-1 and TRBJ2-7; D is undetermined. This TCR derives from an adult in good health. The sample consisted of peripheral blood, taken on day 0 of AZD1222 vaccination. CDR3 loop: CSATLNEQYF. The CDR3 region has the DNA TGCAGTGCTACACTCAACGAGCAGTACTTC.